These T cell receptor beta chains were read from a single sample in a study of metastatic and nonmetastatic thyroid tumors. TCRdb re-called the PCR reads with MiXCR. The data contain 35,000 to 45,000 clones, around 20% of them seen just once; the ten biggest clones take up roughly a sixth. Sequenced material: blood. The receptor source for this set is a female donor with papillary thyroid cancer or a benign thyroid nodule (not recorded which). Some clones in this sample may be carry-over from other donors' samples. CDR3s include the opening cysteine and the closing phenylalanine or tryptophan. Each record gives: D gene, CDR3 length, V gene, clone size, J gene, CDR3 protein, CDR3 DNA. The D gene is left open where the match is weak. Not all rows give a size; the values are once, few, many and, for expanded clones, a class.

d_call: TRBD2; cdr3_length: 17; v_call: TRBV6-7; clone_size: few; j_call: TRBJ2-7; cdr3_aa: CASSTFRTSGRTYEQYF; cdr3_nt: TGTGCCAGCAGTACGTTTAGGACTAGCGGGAGGACCTACGAGCAGTACTTC
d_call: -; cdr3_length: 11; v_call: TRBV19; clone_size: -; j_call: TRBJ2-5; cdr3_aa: CASSIRETQYF; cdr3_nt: TGTGCCAGTAGTATAAGGGAGACCCAGTACTTC
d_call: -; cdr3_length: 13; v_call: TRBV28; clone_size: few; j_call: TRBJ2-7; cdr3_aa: CAGARSWENEQYF; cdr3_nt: TGTGCCGGTGCGCGGTCGTGGGAGAACGAGCAGTACTTC
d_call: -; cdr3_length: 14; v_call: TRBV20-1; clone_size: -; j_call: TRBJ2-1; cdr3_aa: CSANRDNLEDEQFF; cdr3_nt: TGCAGTGCTAACCGGGACAACCTTGAGGATGAGCAGTTCTTC
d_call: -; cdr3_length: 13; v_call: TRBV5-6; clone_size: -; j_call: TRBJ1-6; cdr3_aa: CASSFRTSVALHF; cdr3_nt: TGTGCCAGCAGCTTCAGAACGTCGGTGGCCCTCCACTTT
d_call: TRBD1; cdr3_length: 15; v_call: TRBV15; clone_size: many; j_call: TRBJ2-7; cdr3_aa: CATSRVLGTGREQYF; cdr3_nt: TGTGCCACCAGCAGAGTGCTCGGGACAGGGAGGGAGCAGTACTTC
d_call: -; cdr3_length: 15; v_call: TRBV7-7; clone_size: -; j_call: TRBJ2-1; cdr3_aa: CASSPLSVTYNEQFF; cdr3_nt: TGTGCTAGCAGCCCCCTATCGGTAACATACAATGAGCAGTTCTTC
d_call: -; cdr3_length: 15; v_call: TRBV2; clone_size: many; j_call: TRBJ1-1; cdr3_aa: CASRGDGGWDTEAFF; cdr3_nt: TGTGCCAGCAGGGGGGATGGGGGTTGGGACACTGAAGCTTTCTTT
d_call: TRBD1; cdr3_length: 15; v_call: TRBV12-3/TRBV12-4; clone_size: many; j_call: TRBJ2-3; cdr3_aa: CASSLPDRGHVTQYF; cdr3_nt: TGTGCCAGCAGTTTACCGGACAGGGGGCATGTTACGCAGTATTTT
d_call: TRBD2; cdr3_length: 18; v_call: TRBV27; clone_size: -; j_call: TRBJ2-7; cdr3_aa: CASSLRGGLAGVSYEQYF; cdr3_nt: TGTGCCAGCAGTTTAAGGGGGGGACTAGCGGGCGTATCCTACGAGCAGTACTTC
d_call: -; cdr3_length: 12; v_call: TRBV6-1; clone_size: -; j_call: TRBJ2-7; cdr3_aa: CASKQAMGEQYF; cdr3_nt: TGTGCCAGCAAACAGGCCATGGGCGAGCAGTACTTC
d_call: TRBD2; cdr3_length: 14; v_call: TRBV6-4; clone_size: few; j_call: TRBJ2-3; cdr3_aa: CASSDLAGGDTQYF; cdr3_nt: TGTGCCAGCAGTGACCTAGCGGGGGGAGATACGCAGTATTTT
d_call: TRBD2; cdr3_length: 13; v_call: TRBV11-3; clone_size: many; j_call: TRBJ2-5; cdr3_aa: CASSPPGGETQYF; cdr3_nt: TGTGCCAGCAGCCCCCCGGGGGGGGAGACCCAGTACTTC
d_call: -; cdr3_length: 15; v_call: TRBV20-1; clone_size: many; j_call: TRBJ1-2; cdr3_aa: CSAVAPGSVYYGYTF; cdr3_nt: TGCAGTGCTGTAGCGCCGGGGTCGGTATACTATGGCTACACCTTC
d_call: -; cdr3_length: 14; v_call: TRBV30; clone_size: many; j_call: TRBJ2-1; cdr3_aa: CAWSAGGFYNEQFF; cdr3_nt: TGTGCCTGGAGTGCGGGGGGCTTTTACAATGAGCAGTTCTTC
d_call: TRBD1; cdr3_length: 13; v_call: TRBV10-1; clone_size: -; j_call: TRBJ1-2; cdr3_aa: CASIRDSGNGYTF; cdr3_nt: TGCGCCAGCATCCGGGACAGCGGAAATGGCTACACCTTC
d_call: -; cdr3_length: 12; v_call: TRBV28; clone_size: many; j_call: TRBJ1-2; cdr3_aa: CAVSGITGGYTF; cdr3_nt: TGTGCCGTCTCCGGGATTACAGGTGGCTACACCTTC
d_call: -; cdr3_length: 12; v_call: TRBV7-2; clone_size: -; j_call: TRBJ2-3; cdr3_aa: CASTDYGDTQYF; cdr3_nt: TGTGCCAGCACCGATTACGGAGATACGCAGTATTTT
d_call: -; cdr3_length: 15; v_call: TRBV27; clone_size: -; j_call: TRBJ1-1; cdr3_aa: CASSTIRELNTEAFF; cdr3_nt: TGTGCCAGCAGCACAATAAGAGAATTGAACACTGAAGCTTTCTTT
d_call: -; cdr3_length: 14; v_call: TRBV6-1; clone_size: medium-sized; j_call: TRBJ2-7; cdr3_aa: CASSEAGSPNEQYF; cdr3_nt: TGTGCCAGCAGTGAAGCGGGGTCTCCGAACGAGCAGTACTTC
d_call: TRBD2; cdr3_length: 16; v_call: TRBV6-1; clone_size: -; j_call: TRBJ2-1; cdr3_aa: CASDDPGIAGHNEQFF; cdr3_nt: TGTGCCAGCGACGACCCGGGAATAGCGGGCCACAATGAGCAGTTCTTC
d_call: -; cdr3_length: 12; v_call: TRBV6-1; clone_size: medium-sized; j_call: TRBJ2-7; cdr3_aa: CASSDNRYEQYF; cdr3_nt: TGTGCCAGCAGTGACAACAGATACGAGCAGTACTTC
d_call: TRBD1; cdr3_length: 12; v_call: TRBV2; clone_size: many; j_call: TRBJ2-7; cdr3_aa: CASSLTGGEQYF; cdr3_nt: TGTGCCAGCAGTCTGACAGGGGGTGAGCAGTACTTC
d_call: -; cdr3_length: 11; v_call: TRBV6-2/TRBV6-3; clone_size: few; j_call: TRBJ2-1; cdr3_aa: CASSDGTEQFF; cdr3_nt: TGTGCCAGCAGCGATGGGACTGAGCAGTTCTTC
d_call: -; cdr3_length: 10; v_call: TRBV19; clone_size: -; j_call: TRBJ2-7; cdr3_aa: CASKSYEQYF; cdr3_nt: TGTGCCAGTAAATCGTACGAGCAGTACTTC
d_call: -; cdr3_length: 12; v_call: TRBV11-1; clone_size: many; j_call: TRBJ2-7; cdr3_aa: CASSLSRNEQYF; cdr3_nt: TGTGCCAGCAGCCTGAGTCGAAACGAGCAGTACTTC